The sequence of this T cell receptor (beta chain) was determined in a study of monozygotic twins with cystic fibrosis. Study-level results: Low clonality (median roughly 0.0087) suggested a mostly naive repertoire.

This table comes from immunoSEQ multiplex PCR, and its TCRdb copy is limited to in-frame clones, with some not included. The sample lists 35,000 or so clones, approximately 80% occurring once. Trimming stripped 3 bases from V and 3 bases from J, with 11 bases between. CDR1 and CDR2 from the germline V gene are MGHDK and SYGVNS. The CDR3 loop spans 14 amino acids. As for this clone: No antigen is known for it.

The chain employs TRBV25-1 and TRBJ1-2; D possibly corresponds to TRBD1 (5 bases). What was sequenced was blood. The sequence was obtained from a girl under 10 years old with cystic fibrosis. CDR3 sequence reads: CASSDVDRYYGYTF. The CDR3 bases are TGTGCCAGCAGTGATGTCGACAGATACTATGGCTACACCTTC.